These 29 T cell receptor beta chains came from one sample sequenced in a study of cytomegalovirus exposure and HLA in healthy donors. It was with 60 Vbeta and 13 Jbeta primers that the PCR ran. Profiling relied on immunoSEQ multiplex PCR, and the TCRdb table lists in-frame clones only, not all of them. This table has 95,000 to 150,000 clones, 15% appearing once. The sequencing sample was made of PBMCs. These receptors came from a woman between 18 and 29 years old in good health and CMV-seronegative.

The chain has TRBV5-6 and TRBJ1-1; 9 positions agree with TRBD1. Germline CDR1 is SGHDT and CDR2 is YYEEEE. J gave up 4 bases and V 6 bases, and 13 bases lay outside the gene matches. The CDR3 sequence is 16 residues long. The DNA of the CDR3 is TGTGCCAGCACCTCGCAACAGGGGGCGCGGGGCACTGAAGCTTTCTTT. It specifies CASTSQQGARGTEAFF. Variable domain in full (rest from reference TRBV5-6 and TRBJ1-1): DAGVTQSPTHLIKTRGQQVTLRCSPKSGHDTVSWYQQALGQGPQFIFQYYEEEERQRGNFPDRFSGHQFPNYSSELNVNALLLGDSALYLCASTSQQGARGTEAFFGQGTRLTVV.

This sequence joins TRBV4-1 and TRBJ1-5, with D unresolved. The length of the CDR3 is 14 residues. Per germline, CDR1 MGHRA and CDR2 YSYEKL. With 0 bases removed from V and 4 bases from J, the gap between germline ends came to 7 bases. The DNA for the CDR3 is TGCGCCAGCAGCCAAGATGGGCAAAATCAGCCCCAGCATTTT. This encodes CASSQDGQNQPQHF.

This chain connects TRBV7-8 to TRBJ2-1, with a tentative D call TRBD1 (6 bases). The CDR3 is 16 amino acids. The germline V and J ends were trimmed by 5 bases and 9 bases, with 23 bases remaining between them. From germline, CDR1 is SGHVS and CDR2 FQNEAQ. The CDR3 protein is CASSQRQASRYGEQFF. CDR3 bases: TGTGCCAGCAGCCAGAGACAGGCCTCTCGCTACGGTGAGCAGTTCTTC.

The genes are TRBV19 and TRBJ2-7; 7 nucleotides match TRBD2. The CDR3 covers 14 residues. Per the germline V gene, CDR1 is LNHDA and CDR2 is SQIVND (reference sequence). V dropped 3 bases and J dropped 0; count of bases not matched to a gene: 2. CDR3 in DNA: TGTGCCAGTAGTATCGGGGGGAGCTCCTACGAGCAGTACTTC. This sequence encodes CASSIGGSSYEQYF.

Ten or more counts support this clone. This sequence joins TRBV4-1 and TRBJ2-1; 16 bases agree with TRBD2. The CDR3 consists of 19 residues. The germline gives CDR1 MGHRA, CDR2 YSYEKL. The junction had 10 bases not matched to a gene; V was cut back by 3 bases and J by 5 bases. DNA of the CDR3: TGCGCCAGCAGCCATCCGGGACTAGCGGGAGGGGCCTCTCACAATGAGCAGTTCTTC. The encoded protein is CASSHPGLAGGASHNEQFF.

The chain recombines TRBV7-2 with TRBJ2-2; 7 bases match TRBD2. The germline V gene has CDR1 SGHTA and CDR2 FQGNSA. The CDR3 is made up of 18 amino acids. Trimming at V came to 1 base and at J to 1 base, leaving 9 bases not matched to a gene. The CDR3: CASSLVGGASGNTGELFF. In DNA form, the CDR3 reads TGTGCCAGCAGCTTAGTCGGCGGCGCTAGCGGGAACACCGGGGAGCTGTTTTTT.

This clone was seen at least ten times. The chain couples TRBV29-1 to TRBJ1-2; 7 nucleotides align to TRBD1. CDR3 length: 17 amino acids. V gave up 5 bases and J gave up 4 bases; unmatched junction bases: 19. Germline CDR1 and CDR2: SQVTM and ANQGSEA. The CDR3 sequence: CSVLYPGTAAQGYGYTF. For the CDR3, the DNA is TGCAGCGTTCTCTATCCCGGGACAGCAGCTCAAGGCTATGGCTACACCTTC.

V gene TRBV5-1 combines with J gene TRBJ1-4; the D gene is possibly TRBD1 (6 bases). Looked up from germline, CDR1 is SGHRS and CDR2 is YFSETQ. This CDR3 spans 14 amino acids. Trimming removed 3 bases at V and 8 bases at J, with 14 bases between. As DNA, the CDR3 is TGCGCCAGCAGCTCGACAGGCCTTCAGGAAAAACTGTTTTTT. Translation: CASSSTGLQEKLFF.

CDR3 amino acids: CASSSGLGLDTQYF. In nucleotides, the CDR3 is TGTGCCAGCAGTTCGGGACTAGGCTTAGATACGCAGTATTTT. The V and J genes are TRBV28 and TRBJ2-3, with 8 bases matching TRBD2. Per germline, CDR1 MDHEN and CDR2 SYDVKM. This CDR3 spans 14 amino acids. J lost 5 bases, V lost 4 bases, and 5 bases had no gene match.

This clone was detected only a few times. The chain has TRBV27 and TRBJ2-7, with 10 positions matching TRBD1. Germline V gene sequence: CDR1 MNHEY, CDR2 SMNVEV (reference sequence). This CDR3 region has 14 residues. Unmatched junction bases numbered 5, after V lost 6 bases and J lost 3 bases. The CDR3 protein is CASSLGTGVYEQYF. In DNA, the CDR3 is TGTGCCAGCAGCCTCGGGACAGGGGTCTACGAGCAGTACTTC.

The rearrangement uses TRBV7-2 and TRBJ2-1; D may be TRBD2 (5 bases). CDR1 is SGHTA and CDR2 is FQGNSA in the germline V gene. V gave up 1 base and J gave up 4 bases, with 5 bases separating them. The CDR3 has 13 amino acids. The CDR3 DNA sequence: TGTGCCAGCAGCTTAGGGACTTACAATGAGCAGTTCTTC. The encoded protein is CASSLGTYNEQFF.

This clone appeared a few times. The rearrangement joins TRBV2 to TRBJ1-2; no definite D call. Trimming removed 9 bases at V and 5 bases at J, with 16 bases between. Germline CDR1 and CDR2: SNHLY and FYNNEI. The CDR3 runs to 13 residues. CDR3 residues: CASEPGDKYGYTF. As DNA, the CDR3 is TGTGCCAGTGAACCGGGAGACAAGTATGGCTACACCTTC. The variable domain in full, with the rest retrieved from reference TRBV2 and TRBJ1-2, is EPEVTQTPSHQVTQMGQEVILRCVPISNHLYFYWYRQILGQKVEFLVSFYNNEISEKSEIFDDQFSVERPDGSNFTLKIRSTKLEDSAMYFCASEPGDKYGYTFGSGTRLTVV.

This clone showed up just a few times. The J gene is TRBJ1-5, the V gene TRBV28; D may be TRBD1 (6 bases). The germline gives CDR1 MDHEN, CDR2 SYDVKM. Trimming left V 4 bases short and J 4 bases short, with 8 bases between. This CDR3 is built from 13 residues. The CDR3 sequence is CASSYTGNQPQHF. The CDR3 coding sequence is TGTGCCAGCAGTTATACAGGGAATCAGCCCCAGCATTTT.

The chain uses TRBV2 and TRBJ1-4; D remains ambiguous. The germline V gene encodes CDR1 SNHLY and CDR2 FYNNEI. The CDR3 sequence is 14 residues long. V lost 7 bases and J lost 0, with 9 bases in between. The CDR3 here is CASNQQPTNEKLFF. The CDR3 DNA sequence: TGTGCCAGCAATCAACAGCCAACTAATGAAAAACTGTTTTTT.

This clone has a handful of counts. This chain joins TRBV19 and TRBJ1-5, with D tentatively TRBD1 (6 bases). V was trimmed by 5 bases and J by 5 bases, leaving 13 bases between them. This CDR3 contains 14 residues. Germline-derived CDR1 and CDR2 are LNHDA and SQIVND (reference sequence). For the CDR3, the DNA is TGTGCCAGTAGTCTAGGGGGGCTGGATCAGCCCCAGCATTTT. This sequence encodes CASSLGGLDQPQHF. Full variable domain (missing parts from reference TRBV19 and TRBJ1-5): DGGITQSPKYLFRKEGQNVTLSCEQNLNHDAMYWYRQDPGQGLRLIYYSQIVNDFQKGDIAEGYSVSREKKESFPLTVTSAQKNPTAFYLCASSLGGLDQPQHFGDGTRLSIL.

This clone has only a few counts. Other nucleotide sequences from this sample produce the same CDR3. The chain carries TRBV5-6 and TRBJ1-2; 9 bases align to TRBD1. The CDR3 covers 14 residues. J lost 7 bases, V lost 4 bases, and 8 bases had no gene match. The germline V gene has CDR1 SGHDT and CDR2 YYEEEE. CDR3 sequence: CASSPGTGLGGYTF. The CDR3 nucleotides read TGTGCCAGCAGCCCGGGGACAGGGCTGGGTGGCTACACCTTC.

V is TRBV7-2 and J is TRBJ2-1; maybe TRBD2 (6 bases). V was cut by 1 base and J by 9 bases, with 19 bases left in between. Germline lookup yields CDR1 SGHTA and CDR2 FQGNSA. The CDR3 runs to 16 residues. The CDR3 nucleotides are TGTGCCAGCAGCTTAGTTGCGCGCAACGACGGGGGTGAGCAGTTCTTC. It yields the protein CASSLVARNDGGEQFF.

This clone occurred a few times. V is TRBV30 and J is TRBJ1-1, with D possibly TRBD1 on 5 matching bases. V was clipped by 3 bases and J by 6 bases, with 14 bases between them. Germline CDR1 reads GTSNPN; CDR2 reads SVGIG (reference sequence). The CDR3 is 13 residues long. The CDR3 DNA reads TGTGCCTGGAGCCTGGGACGGGGGTCTGAAGCTTTCTTT. It translates to CAWSLGRGSEAFF.

This clone was seen more than once but under ten times. The genes are TRBV6-4 and TRBJ1-1; the match to TRBD1 covers 7 bases. The CDR3 contains 15 residues. Germline trimming cut 7 bases from V and 4 bases from J; bases unmatched to any gene: 12. The germline V gene encodes CDR1 MRHNA and CDR2 SNTAGT. CDR3 sequence reads: CASTPTTGSITEAFF. The CDR3 region has the DNA TGTGCCAGCACCCCGACGACAGGGTCGATCACTGAAGCTTTCTTT.

The table lists this clone with a few counts. The genes are TRBV7-6 and TRBJ2-5, with 13 nucleotides matching TRBD2. This CDR3 has 17 residues. The trim removed 5 bases at V and 7 bases at J, leaving 13 bases unmatched. Germline V gene sequence: CDR1 SGHVS, CDR2 FNYEAQ. In DNA, the CDR3 is TGTGCCAGCAGCCCAGGACTAGCGGGGGCTCAAGCCGGGACCCAGTACTTC. As protein: CASSPGLAGAQAGTQYF.

This clone was observed a few times. The CDR3 DNA follows: TGCGCCAGCAGCGAGACAGGGGGCAATGAAAAACTGTTTTTT. Its protein product is CASSETGGNEKLFF. The V call is TRBV5-1, the J call TRBJ1-4; 10 nucleotides match TRBD1. V shed 4 bases, J shed 5 bases, and the junction held 2 bases outside the gene matches. The germline V gene has CDR1 SGHRS and CDR2 YFSETQ. The CDR3 has 14 amino acids.

This CDR3 is CASKRGPGEKLFF. The DNA of the CDR3 is TGTGCCAGTAAGCGGGGCCCAGGTGAAAAACTGTTTTTT. The chain employs TRBV19 and TRBJ1-4; tentative D call: TRBD1 (5 bases). The CDR3 totals 13 residues. CDR1 LNHDA and CDR2 SQIVND come from the germline V gene (reference sequence). Trimming cost V 7 bases and J 7 bases, with 13 bases left between them. The complete variable domain, with remaining parts taken from reference TRBV19 and TRBJ1-4, reads DGGITQSPKYLFRKEGQNVTLSCEQNLNHDAMYWYRQDPGQGLRLIYYSQIVNDFQKGDIAEGYSVSREKKESFPLTVTSAQKNPTAFYLCASKRGPGEKLFFGSGTQLSVL.

J is TRBJ2-7 and V is TRBV11-2, with 7 positions matching TRBD2. Germline CDR1 SGHAT, CDR2 FQNNGV. CDR3 length: 17 residues. V was clipped by 4 bases and J by 0 bases; unmatched bases: 12. The CDR3 DNA sequence: TGTGCCAGCAGCTCGATCCCTTGGCGGGAGAACTCCTACGAGCAGTACTTC. Translating gives CASSSIPWRENSYEQYF.

This clone has only a few counts. The chain couples TRBV9 to TRBJ2-5; a possible D gene is TRBD2 (7 bases). Germline loops: CDR1 SGDLS, CDR2 YYNGEE. V lost 0 bases and J lost 5, with 8 bases in between. The CDR3 covers 13 residues. CDR3 DNA sequence: TGTGCCAGCAGCGTAGAGGGGGGGGAGACCCAGTACTTC. As protein: CASSVEGGETQYF.

This clone has just a few counts. This chain links TRBV14 with TRBJ2-2, with 7 bases matching TRBD1. From germline, CDR1 is SGHDN and CDR2 FVKESK. V dropped 4 bases and J dropped 4; count of bases not matched to a gene: 6. This CDR3 is 15 amino acids long. The CDR3 DNA reads as TGTGCCAGCAGCCTACTGAGGGGGCGCACCGGGGAGCTGTTTTTT. Translation: CASSLLRGRTGELFF.

This clone was seen only a few times. V gene TRBV7-9 combines with J gene TRBJ2-5, with D perhaps matching TRBD2 (5 bases). CDR1 and CDR2 from the germline V gene are SEHNR and FQNEAQ (reference sequence). The CDR3 sequence is 13 residues long. The germline V and J ends were trimmed by 0 bases and 5 bases, with 7 bases remaining between them. For the CDR3, the DNA is TGTGCCAGCAGCTTAGCCGGGGTGGAGACCCAGTACTTC. Amino acids: CASSLAGVETQYF.

The table lists this clone with a few counts. The chain combines TRBV5-4 with TRBJ1-4; D unresolved. V lost 5 bases, J lost 8 bases, and 19 bases lay in between. In germline, CDR1 is SGHNT, CDR2 YYREEE (reference sequence). The CDR3 spans 15 residues. In DNA, the CDR3 is TGTGCCAGCAGTGCAAGCGTAGGCATAGAGGAAAAACTGTTTTTT. It encodes CASSASVGIEEKLFF.

This clone has just a few counts. This chain uses TRBV29-1 with TRBJ1-2; D is possibly TRBD1 (5 bases). The CDR3 contains 11 residues. V was trimmed by 5 bases and J by 4 bases, leaving 8 bases between them. Germline loops: CDR1 SQVTM, CDR2 ANQGSEA. CDR3 loop: CSVRQGYGYTF. DNA for the CDR3: TGCAGCGTTAGGCAGGGCTATGGCTACACCTTC.

The chain recombines TRBV4-2 with TRBJ2-7; tentatively, D is TRBD1 (6 bases). The germline gives CDR1 LGHNA, CDR2 YNFKEQ. V was shortened by 0 bases and J by 4 bases, with 10 bases between the two germline ends. CDR3 length equals 14 residues. The CDR3 protein is CASSQDRGRYEQYF. As DNA, the CDR3 is TGTGCCAGCAGCCAAGACAGGGGAAGGTACGAGCAGTACTTC.